Listed below are T cell receptor beta chains from one sample, sequenced in a study of cytotoxic CD8 clonotypes in ibrutinib-treated CLL. The data were produced by immunoSEQ multiplex PCR, yet TCRdb's version contains in-frame clones alone and is incomplete. In the table there are around 140,000 clones, approximately 80% of which are singletons. The sample here was PBMCs, taken after 36 months of ibrutinib treatment. The receptors derive from a human donor with chronic lymphocytic leukemia. The CDR3 runs from the conserved cysteine through the conserved F or W. Each record gives: V gene, D gene, J gene, clone size, CDR3 DNA, CDR3 protein. D genes are given only for firm matches. The size field is filled for only some rows; it gives once, few, many or a size class.

TRBV19,TRBD2,TRBJ2-3,-,TGTGCCAGTAGTACCAGGAGCGGGACTAGCGGGATTGATACGCAGTATTTT,CASSTRSGTSGIDTQYF
TRBV7-2,-,TRBJ1-6,-,TGTGCCAGCAGCCGACAACACAATTCACCCCTCCACTTT,CASSRQHNSPLHF
TRBV7-9,-,TRBJ1-2,-,TGTGCCAGCAGCTTAAGTAAGGGTTTTGGCGATGGCTACACCTTC,CASSLSKGFGDGYTF
TRBV27,-,TRBJ2-7,-,TGTGCCAGCAGTTTATACGGAAGCGAAGCCTACGAGCAGTACTTC,CASSLYGSEAYEQYF
TRBV10-3,TRBD1,TRBJ2-6,-,TGTGCCACCTGGACAGGGTGGGACTCTGGGGCCAACGTCCTGACTTTC,CATWTGWDSGANVLTF
TRBV20-1,-,TRBJ1-3,-,TGCAGTGCTAGAGCTGGAAACACCATATATTTT,CSARAGNTIYF
TRBV10-3,-,TRBJ2-7,-,TGTGCCATCAGTGAGTCTAGGGCCTACGAGCAGTACTTC,CAISESRAYEQYF
TRBV10-3,TRBD1,TRBJ1-2,-,TGTGCCATCAGCTGGGACAGGGGGGATGGCTACACCTTC,CAISWDRGDGYTF
TRBV11-3,-,TRBJ2-6,-,TGTGCCAGCAGCCTCTGGGGGATGGGGGCCAACGTCCTGACTTTC,CASSLWGMGANVLTF
TRBV30,-,TRBJ1-4,-,TGTGCCTGGAGTGTGGTTGACAGCCAGGGGGAAAAACTGTTTTTT,CAWSVVDSQGEKLFF
TRBV27,TRBD1,TRBJ2-1,-,TGTGCCGTTGGGACAGGGGGAGGGGAGCAGTTCTTC,CAVGTGGGEQFF
TRBV2,-,TRBJ2-5,-,TGTGCCAGCAGTGATTGGCCCCAGTACCAAGAGACCCAGTACTTC,CASSDWPQYQETQYF
TRBV28,-,TRBJ1-1,-,TGTGCCAGCAGTCTCCCGGCGAACACTGAAGCTTTCTTT,CASSLPANTEAFF
TRBV9,-,TRBJ1-2,-,TGTGCCAGCAGCGTGCGGGACGATAGAGGCTACACCTTC,CASSVRDDRGYTF
TRBV7-2,-,TRBJ2-3,once,TGTGCCAGCAGCCACTCCGGCACAGATACGCAGTATTTT,CASSHSGTDTQYF
TRBV6-1,-,TRBJ2-5,-,TGTGCCAGCAGTGACAGGGAATTGGCGGGGCGGCAAGAGACCCAGTACTTC,CASSDRELAGRQETQYF
TRBV18,TRBD1,TRBJ2-7,few,TGTGCCAGCTCACACAGGGGGCGCGTCTACGAGCAGTACTTC,CASSHRGRVYEQYF
TRBV2,-,TRBJ2-3,-,TGTGCCAGCAGTCCGGGACGGCCGATCAGGGATACGCAGTATTTT,CASSPGRPIRDTQYF
TRBV16,TRBD2,TRBJ2-3,-,TGTGCCAGCAGCAGAACCGGGACTAGCGCCGATCCGCAGTATTTT,CASSRTGTSADPQYF
TRBV27,-,TRBJ2-5,once,TGTGCCAGCAGTTTAAGGGGGGTTAGCGCCGAGACCCAGTACTTC,CASSLRGVSAETQYF
TRBV19,-,TRBJ1-2,few,TGTGCCAGTAGTAGGCTGACAGGAGCTAACTATGGCTACACCTTC,CASSRLTGANYGYTF
TRBV29-1,-,TRBJ2-3,-,TGCACGGGGGTCGGGGGGACAACAGATACGCAGTATTTT,CTGVGGTTDTQYF
TRBV5-6,-,TRBJ1-1,-,TGTGCCAGCAGCTCCCCTACTGAAGCTTTCTTT,CASSSPTEAFF
TRBV5-1,-,TRBJ1-2,-,TGCGCCAGCAGCTTGGTGGGGGGCAGGGATGGCTACACCTTC,CASSLVGGRDGYTF
TRBV19,TRBD1,TRBJ2-7,once,TGTGCCAGTAGTCTTTTGGGGCCTCCGGGACAGGGGCGAGGCGAGCAGTACTTC,CASSLLGPPGQGRGEQYF
TRBV6-6,-,TRBJ1-3,-,TGTGCCAGCAGTTACCCCGACAAAGGAGGAAACACCATATATTTT,CASSYPDKGGNTIYF
TRBV5-4,TRBD2,TRBJ2-5,-,TGTGCCAGCAGCTTGGATAGCGGGGGGGCAAAGACCCAGTACTTC,CASSLDSGGAKTQYF
TRBV5-1,-,TRBJ1-3,-,TGCGCCAGCAGCTTGGGTGGCGGAGCTTCTGGAAACACCATATATTTT,CASSLGGGASGNTIYF
TRBV5-1,-,TRBJ2-5,-,TGCGCCAGCAGCTTGGGGGTAACCCAAGAGACCCAGTACTTC,CASSLGVTQETQYF
TRBV2,-,TRBJ1-2,-,TGTGCCAGCCTGCCGGGGGAGAGCTATGGCTACACCTTC,CASLPGESYGYTF
TRBV7-9,-,TRBJ2-1,-,TGTGCCAGCAGGAGATTTGAGGGAAATTCCTACAATGAGCAGTTCTTC,CASRRFEGNSYNEQFF
TRBV18,-,TRBJ1-1,-,TGTGCCAGCTCACGAAACCCGGCGAACTCGAACACTGAAGCTTTCTTT,CASSRNPANSNTEAFF
TRBV2,-,TRBJ2-3,-,TGTGCCAGCAGCCCCTTCGCTAGCACAGATACGCAGTATTTT,CASSPFASTDTQYF
TRBV13,-,TRBJ1-1,-,TGTGCCAGCAGCTTAGGTGGGTGGGGCACCAACACTGAAGCTTTCTTT,CASSLGGWGTNTEAFF
TRBV6-6,-,TRBJ2-1,-,TGTGCCAGCACCCCTTGGTTCGCATCCTACTACAATGAGCAGTTCTTC,CASTPWFASYYNEQFF
TRBV5-1,TRBD2,TRBJ2-1,few,TGCGCCAGCAGCTCTACCGGGACTAGCGGAACTGAGCAGTTCTTC,CASSSTGTSGTEQFF
TRBV6-5,-,TRBJ1-2,once,TGTGCCAGCAGCATCGGGGCCTCATCTAACTATGGCTACACCTTC,CASSIGASSNYGYTF
TRBV6-5,-,TRBJ2-2,-,TGTGCCAGCAGTTACTTTACAGGGCCCGGGGAGCTGTTTTTT,CASSYFTGPGELFF
TRBV7-2,TRBD1,TRBJ1-1,few,TGTGCCAGCAGACTGACAGGGGGCACTGAAGCTTTCTTT,CASRLTGGTEAFF
TRBV28,TRBD2,TRBJ2-1,-,TGTGCCAGCAGTTACCCCCTTAGCGGGGGGAATGAGCAGTTCTTC,CASSYPLSGGNEQFF
TRBV19,-,TRBJ1-5,-,TGTGCCAGTTCGACCGGTTGGAGTAGCAATCAGCCCCAGCATTTT,CASSTGWSSNQPQHF
TRBV7-9,-,TRBJ1-3,-,TGTGCCAGCAGACAGAGCTCTGGAAACACCATATATTTT,CASRQSSGNTIYF
TRBV13,-,TRBJ2-3,-,TGTGCCAGCAGCTCCTCCATGGGACACCGCACAGATACGCAGTATTTT,CASSSSMGHRTDTQYF
TRBV15,TRBD1,TRBJ1-1,-,TGTGCCACCAGCGTACAGGGGTTTGGGGCTTTCTTT,CATSVQGFGAFF
TRBV19,-,TRBJ1-5,-,TGTGCCAGTAGTATAGTGGGACGGTGGAATCAGCCCCAGCATTTT,CASSIVGRWNQPQHF
TRBV28,TRBD1,TRBJ1-1,-,TGTGCCAGCATATCTCAGGGGGTGACTGAAGCTTTCTTT,CASISQGVTEAFF